This TCR beta chain appears in the sequencing data of a study of early T cells in non-severe SARS-CoV-2 infection. As for the study in general: The input, bulk RNA from unsorted whole blood, was sequenced, and chains were unpaired. Findings of the study overall: Clonotype matching in VDJdb favored anti-spike CD8 responses and did not capture private and CD4 specificities.

Individually, cDNA molecules had unique molecular identifiers attached to them. Via MiXCR, TCRdb re-called the 5' RACE reads, giving one row per CDR3 protein. The sample comprises about 57,000 distinct CDR3 sequences, over 10% of which are singletons, and approximately 4.7% rests with the top ten. Germline V gives CDR1 SGHVS, CDR2 FQNEAQ. V was trimmed by 5 bases and J by 0 bases, leaving 11 bases between them. CDR3 length equals 15 residues. This clonotype has a count of ten or more. Its antigen is not known. The V gene is TRBV7-8, the J gene TRBJ2-1, with D possibly being TRBD1 or TRBD2 (5 bases each). Sequencing used whole blood. The origin of this receptor is an adult who was a healthcare worker with PCR-confirmed SARS-CoV-2 infection or an uninfected control (not recorded which). CDR3 sequence reads: CASSLGASSYNEQFF. In nucleotides, the CDR3 is TGTGCCAGCAGCCTCGGGGCTAGCTCCTACAATGAGCAGTTCTTC.